This T cell receptor beta chain appears in the sequencing data of a study of cytomegalovirus exposure and HLA in healthy donors. Primers for the PCR totalled 60 Vbeta and 13 Jbeta. The method was immunoSEQ multiplex PCR; TCRdb's version includes in-frame clones alone and lacks a portion of them. The sample lists 90,000 to 140,000 clones, under 85% occurring once. Germline loops: CDR1 MDHEN, CDR2 SYDVKM. The V end lost 2 bases, the J end lost 4 bases, and 14 bases lay between the germline ends. This CDR3 contains 16 residues. The material sequenced was PBMCs. This clonotype was sampled from a woman in her thirties or forties in good health and CMV-seropositive. The chain carries TRBV28 and TRBJ1-4, with a tentative D call TRBD1 (6 bases). The CDR3 coding sequence is TGTGCCAGCAGTTTAGGGATTGGGGGCTATAATGAAAAACTGTTTTTT. Amino acid sequence: CASSLGIGGYNEKLFF.